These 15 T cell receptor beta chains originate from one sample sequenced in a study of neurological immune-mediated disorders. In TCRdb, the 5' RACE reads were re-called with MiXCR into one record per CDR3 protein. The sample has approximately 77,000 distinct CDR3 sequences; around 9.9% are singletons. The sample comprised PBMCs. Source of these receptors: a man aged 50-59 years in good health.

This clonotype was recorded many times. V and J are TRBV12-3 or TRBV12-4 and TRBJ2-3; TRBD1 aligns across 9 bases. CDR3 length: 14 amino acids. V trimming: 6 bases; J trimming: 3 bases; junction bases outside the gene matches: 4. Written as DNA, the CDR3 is TGTGCCAGCAGGAGGACAGGGGAAACAGATACGCAGTATTTT. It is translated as CASRRTGETDTQYF.

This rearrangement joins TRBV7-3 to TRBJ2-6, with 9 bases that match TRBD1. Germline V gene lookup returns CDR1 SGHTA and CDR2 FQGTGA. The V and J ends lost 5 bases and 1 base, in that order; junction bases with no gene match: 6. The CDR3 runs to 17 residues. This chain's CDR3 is CASSPRDRVSGANVLTF. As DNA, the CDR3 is TGTGCCAGCAGCCCGCGGGACAGGGTATCTGGGGCCAACGTCCTGACTTTC.

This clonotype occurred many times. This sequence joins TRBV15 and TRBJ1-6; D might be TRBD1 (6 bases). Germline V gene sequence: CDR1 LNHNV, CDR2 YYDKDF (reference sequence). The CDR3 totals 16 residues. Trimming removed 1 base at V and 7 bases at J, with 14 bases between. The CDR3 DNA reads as TGTGCCACCAGCAGAGTCCAGGACAGAGGAAATTCACCCCTCCACTTT. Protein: CATSRVQDRGNSPLHF.

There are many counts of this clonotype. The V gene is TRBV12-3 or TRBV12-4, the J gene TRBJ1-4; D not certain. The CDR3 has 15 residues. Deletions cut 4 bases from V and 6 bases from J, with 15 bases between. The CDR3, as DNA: TGTGCCAGCAGTTCCCCCCGAGGAGCGGATGAAAAACTGTTTTTT. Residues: CASSSPRGADEKLFF.

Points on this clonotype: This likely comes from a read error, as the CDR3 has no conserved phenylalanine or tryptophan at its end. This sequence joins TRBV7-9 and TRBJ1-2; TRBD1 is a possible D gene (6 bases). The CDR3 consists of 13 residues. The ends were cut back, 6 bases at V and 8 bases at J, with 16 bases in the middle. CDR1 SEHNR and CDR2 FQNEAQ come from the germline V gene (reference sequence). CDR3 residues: CASRTTGREGYTL. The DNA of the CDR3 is TGTGCCAGCAGGACTACAGGGAGAGAAGGCTACACCTTA.

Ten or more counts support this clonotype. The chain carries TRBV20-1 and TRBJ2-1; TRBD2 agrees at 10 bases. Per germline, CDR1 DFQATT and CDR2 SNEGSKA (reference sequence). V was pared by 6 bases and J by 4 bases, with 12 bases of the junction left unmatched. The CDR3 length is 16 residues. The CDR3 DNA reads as TGCAGTGCCGCGGGGCTAGCGGGAGCCTTATACAATGAGCAGTTCTTC. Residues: CSAAGLAGALYNEQFF.

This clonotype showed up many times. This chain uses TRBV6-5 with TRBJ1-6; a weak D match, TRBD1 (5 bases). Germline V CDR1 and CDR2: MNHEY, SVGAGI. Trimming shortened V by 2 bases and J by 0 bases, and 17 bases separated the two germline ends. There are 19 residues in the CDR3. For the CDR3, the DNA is TGTGCCAGCAGTTACACCCGGGGCAGAAGGAGCTCCTATAATTCACCCCTCCACTTT. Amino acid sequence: CASSYTRGRRSSYNSPLHF.

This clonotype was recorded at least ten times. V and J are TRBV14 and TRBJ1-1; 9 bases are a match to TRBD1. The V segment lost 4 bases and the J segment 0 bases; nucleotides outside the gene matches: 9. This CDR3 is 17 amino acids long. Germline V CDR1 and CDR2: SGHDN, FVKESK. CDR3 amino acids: CASSPGQGKGMNTEAFF. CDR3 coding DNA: TGTGCCAGCAGCCCGGGACAGGGCAAAGGGATGAACACTGAAGCTTTCTTT. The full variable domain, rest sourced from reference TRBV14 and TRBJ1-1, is EAGVTQFPSHSVIEKGQTVTLRCDPISGHDNLYWYRRVMGKEIKFLLHFVKESKQDESGMPNNRFLAERTGGTYSTLKVQPAELEDSGVYFCASSPGQGKGMNTEAFFGQGTRLTVV.

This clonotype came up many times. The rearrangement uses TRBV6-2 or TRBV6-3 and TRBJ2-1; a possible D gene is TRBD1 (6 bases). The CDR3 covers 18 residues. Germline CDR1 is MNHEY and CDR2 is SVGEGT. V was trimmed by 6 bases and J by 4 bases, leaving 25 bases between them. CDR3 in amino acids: CASSPVGPRGRAYNEQFF. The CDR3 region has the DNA TGTGCCAGCAGCCCGGTCGGGCCCAGGGGACGGGCTTACAATGAGCAGTTCTTC.

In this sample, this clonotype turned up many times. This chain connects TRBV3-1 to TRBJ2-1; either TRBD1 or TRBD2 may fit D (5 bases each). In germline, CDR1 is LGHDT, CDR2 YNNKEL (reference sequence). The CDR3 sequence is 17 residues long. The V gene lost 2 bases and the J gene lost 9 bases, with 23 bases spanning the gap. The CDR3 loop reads CASSQNSGTRPTSEQFF. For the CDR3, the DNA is TGTGCCAGCAGCCAAAATTCCGGGACGAGGCCCACAAGTGAGCAGTTCTTC.

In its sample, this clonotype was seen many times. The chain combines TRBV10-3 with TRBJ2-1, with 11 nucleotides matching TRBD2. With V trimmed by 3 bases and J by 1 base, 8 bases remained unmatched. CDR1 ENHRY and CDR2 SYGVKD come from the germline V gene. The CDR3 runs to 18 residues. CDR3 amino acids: CAISESGTSGSSYNEQFF. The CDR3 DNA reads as TGTGCCATCAGTGAATCCGGGACTAGCGGTTCTTCCTACAATGAGCAGTTCTTC.

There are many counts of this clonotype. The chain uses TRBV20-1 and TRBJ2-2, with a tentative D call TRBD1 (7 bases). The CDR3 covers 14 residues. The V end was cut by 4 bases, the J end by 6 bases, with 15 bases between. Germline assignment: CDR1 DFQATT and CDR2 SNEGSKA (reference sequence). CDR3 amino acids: CSAMAGGGAGELFF. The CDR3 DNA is TGCAGTGCTATGGCAGGGGGAGGTGCCGGGGAGCTGTTTTTT.

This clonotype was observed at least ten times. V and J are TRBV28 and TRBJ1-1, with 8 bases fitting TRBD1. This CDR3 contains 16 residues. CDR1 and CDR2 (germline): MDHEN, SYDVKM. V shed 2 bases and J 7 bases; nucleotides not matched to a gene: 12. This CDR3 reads CASSLEAGGPRGEAFF. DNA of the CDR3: TGTGCCAGCAGTTTAGAGGCAGGGGGCCCGCGGGGTGAAGCTTTCTTT.

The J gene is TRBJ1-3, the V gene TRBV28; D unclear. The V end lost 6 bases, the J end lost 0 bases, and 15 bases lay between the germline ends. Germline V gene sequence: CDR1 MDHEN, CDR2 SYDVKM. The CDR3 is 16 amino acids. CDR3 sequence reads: CASSSPGANSGNTIYF. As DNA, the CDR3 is TGTGCCAGCAGCTCCCCCGGTGCCAACTCTGGAAACACCATATATTTT.

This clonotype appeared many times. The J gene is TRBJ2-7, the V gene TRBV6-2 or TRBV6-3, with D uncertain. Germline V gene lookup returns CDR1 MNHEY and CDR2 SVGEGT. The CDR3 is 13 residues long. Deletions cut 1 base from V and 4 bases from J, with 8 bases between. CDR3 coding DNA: TGTGCCAGCAGTTACTTAGAGAGTTACGAGCAGTACTTC. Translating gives CASSYLESYEQYF.